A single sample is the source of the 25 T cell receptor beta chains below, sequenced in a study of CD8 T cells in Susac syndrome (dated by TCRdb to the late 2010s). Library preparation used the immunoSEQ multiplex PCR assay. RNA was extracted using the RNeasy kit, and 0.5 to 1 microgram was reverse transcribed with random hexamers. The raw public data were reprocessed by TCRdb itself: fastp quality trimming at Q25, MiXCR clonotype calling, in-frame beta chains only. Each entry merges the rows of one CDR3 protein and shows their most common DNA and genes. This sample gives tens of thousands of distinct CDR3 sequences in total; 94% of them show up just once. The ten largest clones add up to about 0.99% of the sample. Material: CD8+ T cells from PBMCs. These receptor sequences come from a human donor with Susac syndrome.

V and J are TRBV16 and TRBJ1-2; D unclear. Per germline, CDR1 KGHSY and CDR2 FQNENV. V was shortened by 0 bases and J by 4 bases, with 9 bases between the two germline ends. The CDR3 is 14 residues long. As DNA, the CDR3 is TGTGCCAGCAGCCAATCATCTGGCGGCTATGGCTACACCTTC. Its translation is CASSQSSGGYGYTF.

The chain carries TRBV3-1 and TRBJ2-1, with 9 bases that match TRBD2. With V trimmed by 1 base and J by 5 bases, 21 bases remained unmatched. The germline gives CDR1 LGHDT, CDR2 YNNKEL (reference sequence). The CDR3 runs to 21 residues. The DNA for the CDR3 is TGTGCCAGCAGCCAAGCGACCCCTGAGGGACTAGCCATTGCCCTTCACAATGAGCAGTTCTTC. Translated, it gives CASSQATPEGLAIALHNEQFF.

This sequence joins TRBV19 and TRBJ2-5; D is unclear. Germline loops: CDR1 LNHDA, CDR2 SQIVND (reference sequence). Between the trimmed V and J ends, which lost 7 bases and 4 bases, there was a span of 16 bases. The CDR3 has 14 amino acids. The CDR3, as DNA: TGTGCCAGTACTCCGCGGCGCGGAATAGAGACCCAGTACTTC. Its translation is CASTPRRGIETQYF.

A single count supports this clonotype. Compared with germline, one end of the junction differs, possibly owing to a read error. The CDR3 DNA reads TGTGCCAGCAGCCCCACACCTCTGAACGAACAGTACTTC. Residues: CASSPTPLNEQYF. The chain recombines TRBV12-3 or TRBV12-4 with TRBJ2-7; unclear D gene. The CDR3 extends over 13 amino acids.

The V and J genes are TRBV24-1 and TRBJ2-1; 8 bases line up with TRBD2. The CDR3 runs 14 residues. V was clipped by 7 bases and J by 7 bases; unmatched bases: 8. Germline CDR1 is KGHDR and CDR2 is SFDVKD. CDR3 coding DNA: TGTGCCACCAGCGCGGGGGGCTTGGGGAATGAGCAGTTCTTC. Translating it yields CATSAGGLGNEQFF.

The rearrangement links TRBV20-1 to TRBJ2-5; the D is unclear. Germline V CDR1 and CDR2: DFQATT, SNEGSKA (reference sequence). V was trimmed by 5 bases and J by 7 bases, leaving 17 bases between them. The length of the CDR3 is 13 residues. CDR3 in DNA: TGCAGTGCTTCCCCAGACACGGCATGGACCCAGTACTTC. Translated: CSASPDTAWTQYF.

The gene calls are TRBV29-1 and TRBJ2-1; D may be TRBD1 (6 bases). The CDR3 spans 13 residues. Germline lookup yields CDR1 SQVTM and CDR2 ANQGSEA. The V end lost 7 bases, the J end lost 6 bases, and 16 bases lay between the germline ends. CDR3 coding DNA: TGCAGCGCCGAGGGGGTTTTGGGCAATGAGCAGTTCTTC. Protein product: CSAEGVLGNEQFF.

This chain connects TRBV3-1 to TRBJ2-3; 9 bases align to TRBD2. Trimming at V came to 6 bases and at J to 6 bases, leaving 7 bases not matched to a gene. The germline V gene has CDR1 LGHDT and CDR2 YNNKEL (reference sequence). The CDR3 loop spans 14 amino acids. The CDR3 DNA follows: TGTGCCAGCAGGAGCGGGAGGATCATTGATACGCAGTATTTT. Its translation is CASRSGRIIDTQYF.

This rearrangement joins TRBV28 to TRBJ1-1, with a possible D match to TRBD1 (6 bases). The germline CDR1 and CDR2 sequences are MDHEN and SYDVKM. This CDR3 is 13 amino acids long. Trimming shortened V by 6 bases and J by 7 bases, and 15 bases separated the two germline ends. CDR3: CASSLDSLDEAFF. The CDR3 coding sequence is TGTGCCAGCAGCCTGGACAGTTTGGATGAAGCTTTCTTT.

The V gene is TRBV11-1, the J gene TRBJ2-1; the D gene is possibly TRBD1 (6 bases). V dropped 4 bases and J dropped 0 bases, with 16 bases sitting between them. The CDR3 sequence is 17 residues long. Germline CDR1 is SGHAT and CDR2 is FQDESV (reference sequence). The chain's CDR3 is CASSYPRMGASYNEQFF. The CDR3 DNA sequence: TGTGCCAGCAGCTATCCGAGAATGGGGGCCTCCTACAATGAGCAGTTCTTC.

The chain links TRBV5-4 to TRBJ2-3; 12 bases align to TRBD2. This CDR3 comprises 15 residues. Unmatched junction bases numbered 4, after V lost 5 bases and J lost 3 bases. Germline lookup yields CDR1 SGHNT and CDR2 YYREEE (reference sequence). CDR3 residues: CASRVGLAGTDTQYF. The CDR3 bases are TGTGCCAGCAGAGTGGGACTAGCGGGTACAGATACGCAGTATTTT.

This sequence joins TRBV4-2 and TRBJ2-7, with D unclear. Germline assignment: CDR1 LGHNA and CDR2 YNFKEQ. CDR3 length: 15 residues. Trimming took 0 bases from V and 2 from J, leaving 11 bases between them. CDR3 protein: CASSQEALAAYEQYF. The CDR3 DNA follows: TGTGCCAGCAGCCAAGAGGCGTTGGCGGCCTACGAGCAGTACTTC.

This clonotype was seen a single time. Written as DNA, the CDR3 is TGTGCCAGCAGCCAAGATTGGACAGATGATCATAATTCACCCCTCCACTTT. Translating gives CASSQDWTDDHNSPLHF. The chain links TRBV3-1 to TRBJ1-6; possibly TRBD1 for D (6 bases). From germline, CDR1 is LGHDT and CDR2 YNNKEL (reference sequence). This CDR3 has 17 amino acids. The ends were cut back, 0 bases at V and 5 bases at J, with 14 bases in the middle.

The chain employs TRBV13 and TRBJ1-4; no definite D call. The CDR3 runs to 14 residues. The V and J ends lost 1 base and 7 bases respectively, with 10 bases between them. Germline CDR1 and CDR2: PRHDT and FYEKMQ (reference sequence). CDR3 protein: CASSLVTAGEKLFF. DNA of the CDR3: TGTGCCAGCAGCTTAGTGACGGCAGGTGAAAAACTGTTTTTT.

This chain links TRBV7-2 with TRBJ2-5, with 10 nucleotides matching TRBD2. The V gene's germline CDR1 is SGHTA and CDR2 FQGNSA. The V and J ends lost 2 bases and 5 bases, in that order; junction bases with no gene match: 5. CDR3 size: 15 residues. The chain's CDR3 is CASSLKLAGLETQYF. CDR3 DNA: TGTGCCAGCAGCTTAAAACTAGCGGGACTGGAGACCCAGTACTTC.

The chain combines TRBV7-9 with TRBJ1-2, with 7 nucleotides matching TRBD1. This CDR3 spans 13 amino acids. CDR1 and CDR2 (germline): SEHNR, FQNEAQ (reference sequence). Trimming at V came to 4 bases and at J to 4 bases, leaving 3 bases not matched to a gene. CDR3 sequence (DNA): TGTGCCAGCAGCTCGGGACAGATCTATGGCTACACCTTC. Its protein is CASSSGQIYGYTF.

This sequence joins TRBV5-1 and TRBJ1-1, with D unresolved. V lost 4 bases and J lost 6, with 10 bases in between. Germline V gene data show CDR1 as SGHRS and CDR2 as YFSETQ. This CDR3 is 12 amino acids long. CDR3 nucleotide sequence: TGCGCCAGCAGCAATAACCCCGCTGAAGCTTTCTTT. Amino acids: CASSNNPAEAFF.

CDR3 amino acids: CASSQSYGRTDTQYF. Here the CDR3 DNA reads TGTGCCAGCAGCCAATCGTACGGGAGGACAGATACGCAGTATTTT. The V and J genes are TRBV3-1 and TRBJ2-3; TRBD2 matches 7 bases. The CDR3 totals 15 residues. J lost 3 bases, V lost 2 bases, and 5 bases had no gene match. Germline V lookup: CDR1 LGHDT, CDR2 YNNKEL (reference sequence).

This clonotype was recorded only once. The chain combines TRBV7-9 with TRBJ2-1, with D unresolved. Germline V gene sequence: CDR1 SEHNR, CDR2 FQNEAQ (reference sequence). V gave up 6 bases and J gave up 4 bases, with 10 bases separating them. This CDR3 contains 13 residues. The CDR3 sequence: CASRPWTYNEQFF. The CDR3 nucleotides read TGTGCCAGCAGACCCTGGACGTACAATGAGCAGTTCTTC.

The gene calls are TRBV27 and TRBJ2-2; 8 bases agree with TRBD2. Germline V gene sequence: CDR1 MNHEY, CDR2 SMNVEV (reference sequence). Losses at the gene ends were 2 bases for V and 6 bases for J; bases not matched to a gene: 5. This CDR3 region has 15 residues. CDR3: CASSLSGSAPGELFF. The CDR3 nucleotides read TGTGCCAGCAGTTTAAGCGGGAGCGCCCCCGGGGAGCTGTTTTTT.

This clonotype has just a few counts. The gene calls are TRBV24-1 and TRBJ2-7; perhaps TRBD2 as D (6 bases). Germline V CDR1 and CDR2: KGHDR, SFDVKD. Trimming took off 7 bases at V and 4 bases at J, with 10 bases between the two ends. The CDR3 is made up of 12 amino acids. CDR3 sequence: CATSLGGYEQYF. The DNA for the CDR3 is TGTGCCACCAGCCTTGGAGGGTACGAGCAGTACTTC.

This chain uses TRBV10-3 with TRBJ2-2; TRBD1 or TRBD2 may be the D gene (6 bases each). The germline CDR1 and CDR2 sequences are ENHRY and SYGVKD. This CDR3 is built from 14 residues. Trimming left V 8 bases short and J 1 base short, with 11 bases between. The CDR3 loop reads CAIGGRLNTGELFF. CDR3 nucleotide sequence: TGTGCCATCGGGGGGCGGCTGAACACCGGGGAGCTGTTTTTT.

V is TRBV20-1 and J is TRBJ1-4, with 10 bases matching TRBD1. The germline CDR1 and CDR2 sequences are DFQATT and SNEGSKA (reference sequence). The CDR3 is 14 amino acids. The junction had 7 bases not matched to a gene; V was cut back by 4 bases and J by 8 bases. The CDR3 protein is CSAIQRDRGEKLFF. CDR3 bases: TGCAGTGCTATACAAAGGGACAGGGGCGAAAAACTGTTTTTT.

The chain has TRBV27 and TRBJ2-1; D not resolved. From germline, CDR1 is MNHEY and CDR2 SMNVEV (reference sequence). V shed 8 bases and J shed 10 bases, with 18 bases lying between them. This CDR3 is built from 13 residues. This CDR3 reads CASALEWNSEQFF. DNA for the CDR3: TGTGCCAGCGCTTTAGAGTGGAATTCAGAGCAGTTCTTC.

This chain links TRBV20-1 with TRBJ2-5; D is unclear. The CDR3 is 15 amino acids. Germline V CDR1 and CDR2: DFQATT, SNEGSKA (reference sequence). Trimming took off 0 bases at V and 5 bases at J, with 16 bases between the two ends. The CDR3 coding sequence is TGCAGTGCTAGAGATATTGCAGTATGGCGGGAGACCCAGTACTTC. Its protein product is CSARDIAVWRETQYF.